This entry features one TCR beta chain sequence. In the authors' methods: Estimates of nucleated cell counts were drawn from the amplification of reference gene primers. Libraries were prepared by immunoSEQ multiplex PCR; TCRdb keeps only in-frame clonotypes and omits some of them. The V and J calls and clone size were taken over from that table, and D and trimming were inferred from the DNA. The sample lists approximately 84,000 clones; roughly 79% were seen once. Germline CDR1 and CDR2: MNHNS and SASEGT. The CDR3 contains 16 residues. The V gene end was trimmed by 2 bases and the J gene end by 6 bases; junction bases not matched to a gene: 11. This sample is drawn from a study of blood T cell repertoires in COVID-19. About the study: The analysed material was cDNA or gDNA that came from T cells, B-cell-depleted T cells, or PBMCs.

This TCR was recovered from a human donor in a cohort sampled during active COVID-19. The chain has TRBV6-1 and TRBJ2-5; 8 bases match TRBD2. The sample taken for sequencing was peripheral blood. CDR3 amino acids: CASSETSGGFFQTQYF. Here the CDR3 DNA reads TGTGCCAGCAGTGAAACAAGCGGGGGCTTCTTCCAGACCCAGTACTTC.